This TCR beta chain was retrieved from a study of Ad26.COV2.S vaccination and SARS-CoV-2 variants. Study at large: Dosing was one shot or two shots 56 days apart.

Study-level results: Participants given vaccine showed non-spike TCR breadth similar to that of placebo recipients. TCR breadth and depth analyses may have underestimated total T cell responses.

Remarks on this clone: Antigen unknown.

The sample's treatment: over 15 received Ad26.COV2.S at low or high dose, single or two shots; 5 received placebo; per-sample allocation not given. The study sampled participants on day 63 after the first vaccine or placebo injection. Adults aged 18-55 years in Boston included the donor. Using immunoSEQ multiplex PCR, the repertoire was profiled, and TCRdb retains in-frame clones only, with some absent. The sample shows 510,000 or so clones, around nine tenths of them seen only once. This CDR3 has 13 residues. Germline CDR1 and CDR2: SEHNR and FQNEAQ (reference sequence). The V end was cut by 5 bases, the J end by 0 bases, with 7 bases between.

The source was peripheral blood, collected in a trial of Ad26.COV2.S vaccine versus placebo. The TCR comes from a person between 18 and 59 years old who received the Ad26.COV2.S COVID-19 vaccine or a placebo. The rearrangement links TRBV7-9 to TRBJ1-1; D remains ambiguous. As DNA, the CDR3 is TGTGCCAGCAGCGCCTCCATGAACACTGAAGCTTTCTTT. It is translated as CASSASMNTEAFF.